A selection of T cell receptor beta chains follows, all from one sample in a study of molecular identifiers for immune sequencing clone quantification. Via MiXCR, TCRdb re-called the PCR reads, giving one row per CDR3 protein. The data show 300,000 to 400,000 distinct CDR3 sequences, 20% to 25% seen once. Input material: naive CD8+ T cells from blood, with Jurkat cell RNA spiked in. These receptors all come from a human donor in good health. Some libraries in this study had Jurkat cell RNA spiked in. Both conserved end residues are part of each CDR3. A D gene is named only where the DNA matches it firmly. Where a row states a size, it is once, few, many or the class of an expanded clone; other rows omit it.

size: many; length: 15; D: -; J: TRBJ2-2; V: TRBV7-7; DNA: TGTGCTAGCAGCTTAGGGACACTGAACACCGGGGAGCTGTTTTTT; CDR3: CASSLGTLNTGELFF
size: many; length: 11; D: -; J: TRBJ2-7; V: TRBV12-3/TRBV12-4; DNA: TGTGCCAGCAGTTTCCGGGAAGAGCAGTACTTC; CDR3: CASSFREEQYF
size: few; length: 22; D: TRBD2; J: TRBJ2-3; V: TRBV28; DNA: TGTGCCAGCAGTCCGCGGGTGGGTCTAGCGGGAGGGCCTCGTGTTGTCGCAGATACGCAGTATTTT; CDR3: CASSPRVGLAGGPRVVADTQYF
size: many; length: 20; D: TRBD2; J: TRBJ2-3; V: TRBV12-3/TRBV12-4; DNA: TGTGCCAGCAGCCTCTCGCCAACTAGCGGGGGGCTGTCTGACACAGATACGCAGTATTTT; CDR3: CASSLSPTSGGLSDTDTQYF
size: few; length: 16; D: TRBD2; J: TRBJ2-5; V: TRBV6-2/TRBV6-3; DNA: TGTGCCAGCAGTTCTCTAGCGGGGGAACCCTCGAGGACCCAGTACTTC; CDR3: CASSSLAGEPSRTQYF
size: many; length: 14; D: -; J: TRBJ2-1; V: TRBV19; DNA: TGTGCCAGTAGTTGGACACGGGGCTTCAATGAGCAGTTCTTC; CDR3: CASSWTRGFNEQFF
size: many; length: 15; D: -; J: TRBJ2-5; V: TRBV9; DNA: TGTGCCAGCAGCTTAGGACAGACCGTGAGAGAGACCCAGTACTTC; CDR3: CASSLGQTVRETQYF
size: -; length: 16; D: -; J: TRBJ1-5; V: TRBV7-2; DNA: TGTGCCAGCAGCTCTGCCCCTGGGGTTTCCAATCAGCCCCAGCATTTT; CDR3: CASSSAPGVSNQPQHF
size: many; length: 12; D: -; J: TRBJ2-2; V: TRBV30; DNA: TGTGCCTGGAGTATAGGGTCCGGGGAGCTGTTTTTT; CDR3: CAWSIGSGELFF
size: many; length: 16; D: -; J: TRBJ1-5; V: TRBV6-5; DNA: TGTGCCAGCAGACAGACAGCGTGGCTAATCAATCAGCCCCAGCATTTT; CDR3: CASRQTAWLINQPQHF
size: many; length: 14; D: -; J: TRBJ2-2; V: TRBV28; DNA: TGTGCCAGCAGTCTGGACAGCTTTGGCGGGGAGCTGTTTTTT; CDR3: CASSLDSFGGELFF
size: many; length: 13; D: -; J: TRBJ2-4; V: TRBV27; DNA: TGTGCCAGCAGTTACGGGGGCGAAAACATTCAGTACTTC; CDR3: CASSYGGENIQYF
size: many; length: 14; D: -; J: TRBJ2-5; V: TRBV7-2; DNA: TGTGCCGGCAGCTTAGTGGGACCGCAAGAGACCCAGTACTTC; CDR3: CAGSLVGPQETQYF
size: many; length: 15; D: TRBD2; J: TRBJ2-1; V: TRBV15; DNA: TGTGCCACCAGCAGAGATACGCAGGGAGGGGATGAGCAGTTCTTC; CDR3: CATSRDTQGGDEQFF
size: -; length: 18; D: TRBD2; J: TRBJ2-1; V: TRBV5-1; DNA: TGCGCCAGCAGCTTGGAAATCGGGGGGAATACCCCATACAATGAGCAGTTCTTC; CDR3: CASSLEIGGNTPYNEQFF
size: few; length: 13; D: TRBD1; J: TRBJ2-7; V: TRBV27; DNA: TGTGCCAGCGGTTGGACAGGGGGTTACGAGCAGTACTTC; CDR3: CASGWTGGYEQYF
size: many; length: 12; D: -; J: TRBJ2-2; V: TRBV28; DNA: TGTGCCAGCAGTTCTCGGATCGGGGAGCTGTTTTTT; CDR3: CASSSRIGELFF
size: -; length: 14; D: -; J: TRBJ2-3; V: TRBV27; DNA: TGTGCCAGCAGTTACCAGGGGGGCCCAGATACGCAGTATTTT; CDR3: CASSYQGGPDTQYF
size: many; length: 13; D: -; J: TRBJ2-3; V: TRBV20-1; DNA: TGCAGTGCTAGAGACCTGGAGGGGGATACGCAGTATTTT; CDR3: CSARDLEGDTQYF
size: few; length: 16; D: TRBD2; J: TRBJ2-1; V: TRBV11-2; DNA: TGTGCCAGCAGCCCCTTCCTGGCGGGGGAGGGCAATGAGCAGTTCTTC; CDR3: CASSPFLAGEGNEQFF
size: many; length: 12; D: -; J: TRBJ2-5; V: TRBV20-1; DNA: TGCAGTGCTACTAGACAGGAGGAGACCCAGTACTTC; CDR3: CSATRQEETQYF
size: -; length: 13; D: -; J: TRBJ2-7; V: TRBV12-3/TRBV12-4; DNA: TGTGCCAGCAGGGGGGTAAGCTCCTACGAGCAGTACTTC; CDR3: CASRGVSSYEQYF
size: -; length: 17; D: TRBD2; J: TRBJ2-3; V: TRBV7-9; DNA: TGTGCCAGCAGCTTAATGTTAGCGGGAGGGCCTGCAGATACGCAGTATTTT; CDR3: CASSLMLAGGPADTQYF
size: few; length: 17; D: -; J: TRBJ2-2; V: TRBV21-1; DNA: TGTGCCAGCAGCAAAATGAGGGGGGGGCTTAGGACCGGGGAGCTGTTTTTT; CDR3: CASSKMRGGLRTGELFF
size: -; length: 13; D: -; J: TRBJ2-7; V: TRBV25-1; DNA: TGTGTCAGCAAGGACAGCTCGTACGGGGAGCAGTACTTC; CDR3: CVSKDSSYGEQYF
size: few; length: 15; D: -; J: TRBJ2-7; V: TRBV7-2; DNA: TGTGCCAGCAGCTTAGAGGGGGGGCTGAGCTACGAGCAGTACTTC; CDR3: CASSLEGGLSYEQYF
size: few; length: 15; D: TRBD1; J: TRBJ2-5; V: TRBV27; DNA: TGTGCCAGCAGTGCATGGGACAGTGCACAAGAGACCCAGTACTTC; CDR3: CASSAWDSAQETQYF
size: many; length: 14; D: -; J: TRBJ2-7; V: TRBV12-3/TRBV12-4; DNA: TGTGCCAGCAGTTTTGGGCTTCGGGCCTACGAGCAGTACTTC; CDR3: CASSFGLRAYEQYF
size: few; length: 9; D: -; J: TRBJ2-7; V: TRBV5-3; DNA: TGTGCCAGCGGCCCAGGGGACCCTTTC; CDR3: CASGPGDPF
size: few; length: 20; D: TRBD1; J: TRBJ2-6; V: TRBV6-1; DNA: TGTGCCAGCAGTGAAGTAGTCTGGGGGACAGGAAGCTCTGGGGCCAACGTCCTGACTTTC; CDR3: CASSEVVWGTGSSGANVLTF
size: many; length: 15; D: -; J: TRBJ2-3; V: TRBV5-1; DNA: TGCGCCAGCAGCGGGAGAGGAGCTAGCACAGATACGCAGTATTTT; CDR3: CASSGRGASTDTQYF
size: many; length: 13; D: TRBD1; J: TRBJ2-7; V: TRBV5-1; DNA: TGCGCCAGCCAGGGGGACAGGACCTACGAGCAGTACTTC; CDR3: CASQGDRTYEQYF
size: -; length: 14; D: TRBD2; J: TRBJ2-7; V: TRBV13; DNA: TGTGCCAGCAGCTCCCGCGGGAGGGCCCACGAGCAGTACTTC; CDR3: CASSSRGRAHEQYF
size: few; length: 15; D: TRBD1; J: TRBJ2-2; V: TRBV15; DNA: TGTGCCACCAGCCCAGGGACAGACAACACCGGGGAGCTGTTTTTT; CDR3: CATSPGTDNTGELFF
size: many; length: 17; D: TRBD2; J: TRBJ2-3; V: TRBV7-3; DNA: TGTGCCAGCAGCTCCGGGACTAGCGGGTTTCTTACAGATACGCAGTATTTT; CDR3: CASSSGTSGFLTDTQYF
size: many; length: 14; D: TRBD1; J: TRBJ1-5; V: TRBV5-1; DNA: TGCGCCAGCAGCACCGGACAGGGGGCATCGCCCCAGCATTTT; CDR3: CASSTGQGASPQHF
size: many; length: 12; D: -; J: TRBJ2-7; V: TRBV12-3/TRBV12-4; DNA: TGTGCCAGCAGTATCATGCCCCTCGAGCAGTACTTC; CDR3: CASSIMPLEQYF
size: -; length: 15; D: -; J: TRBJ2-7; V: TRBV6-2/TRBV6-3; DNA: TGTGCCAGCAGTTACGACCTGGGGCAGGGCGGGGAGCAGTACTTC; CDR3: CASSYDLGQGGEQYF
size: many; length: 14; D: TRBD1; J: TRBJ2-7; V: TRBV5-4; DNA: TGTGCCAGCAGCTTGGATGGACAGGGTTACGAGCAGTACTTC; CDR3: CASSLDGQGYEQYF
size: few; length: 15; D: -; J: TRBJ2-7; V: TRBV6-1; DNA: TGTGCCAGCAATGAAGGTGTGGCAGGGTCGGACGAGCAGTACTTC; CDR3: CASNEGVAGSDEQYF
size: many; length: 14; D: -; J: TRBJ2-2; V: TRBV28; DNA: TGTGCCAGCAGTAGTCGACTGCGAACCGGGGAGCTGTTTTTT; CDR3: CASSSRLRTGELFF
size: -; length: 20; D: TRBD2; J: TRBJ2-7; V: TRBV13; DNA: TGTGCCAGCAGCCTACTAAACCCGGGACTAGCGGGAGTAGAGGTCCACGAGCAGTACTTC; CDR3: CASSLLNPGLAGVEVHEQYF